This T cell receptor beta chain came from a study of T cell responses to AZD1222 COVID-19 vaccine. Trimming left V 6 bases short and J 3 bases short, with 11 bases between. The CDR3 length is 13 residues. Germline CDR1 is MDHEN and CDR2 is SYDVKM. Sequencing used immunoSEQ multiplex PCR; TCRdb keeps in-frame clones, though not all of them. The sample contains roughly 90,000 clones, about 92% of which appear only once. Second doses were pooled across both intervals (about 4 or about 12 weeks). The sequence derives from an adult who received the AZD1222 COVID-19 vaccine. The chain couples TRBV28 to TRBJ1-2; D is possibly TRBD1 (6 bases). Material: peripheral blood, obtained 28 days after the second AZD1222 dose. The CDR3 coding sequence is TGTGCCAGCAGGGTAACAGGGTACTATGGCTACACCTTC. This encodes CASRVTGYYGYTF.